This T cell receptor (beta chain) was sequenced in a study of blood T cell repertoires in COVID-19. Germline assignment: CDR1 SGHNT and CDR2 YYREEE (reference sequence). J lost 4 bases, V lost 3 bases, and 4 bases had no gene match. This CDR3 has 13 amino acids. TCRdb's copy holds only in-frame clones and misses some; the assay was immunoSEQ multiplex PCR. This sample has over 150,000 clones, with about 86% found just once. The genes are TRBV5-4 and TRBJ2-7, with 7 bases that match TRBD1. The sequenced sample consisted of peripheral blood. The receptor was isolated from a woman aged 18-29 years who had recovered from COVID-19. The CDR3 region has the DNA TGTGCCAGCAGCTGGGACAGTACGTACGAGCAGTACTTC. This sequence encodes CASSWDSTYEQYF.